A single sample is the source of the 24 T cell receptor beta chains below, sequenced in a study of response to subunit inactivated influenza vaccine (dated by TCRdb to 2016 to 2018). The receptor library was made with RT-PCR. Sequencing was performed on an Illumina HiSeq 2500. The public sequencing data were trimmed at Q25 with fastp and processed into clonotypes with MiXCR by TCRdb, which kept only in-frame beta chains. Every distinct CDR3 protein forms one entry, paired with its most common genes and DNA. The sample has hundreds of thousands of distinct CDR3 sequences on record, around 16% of them singletons. Of the sample, about 9.9% is held by the ten largest clones. This sample comprised PBMCs from blood, obtained 11 to 12 days after vaccination. These TCRs come from a man between 50 and 59 years old who received an inactivated influenza vaccine. Donor details come from another sample of the same person, matched by shared clones.

In its sample, this clonotype was seen a few times. The chain has TRBV19 and TRBJ2-1; TRBD2 matches at 10 bases. Germline V gene lookup returns CDR1 LNHDA and CDR2 SQIVND (reference sequence). The CDR3 is 16 amino acids. The J segment lost 7 bases and the V segment lost 6 bases, leaving 12 bases of the junction unmatched. The CDR3 DNA is TGTGCCAGTAGACCTTTAGCGGGAGGCATATTGAATGAGCAGTTCTTC. Translation gives CASRPLAGGILNEQFF.

This clonotype came up many times. The V gene is TRBV4-3, the J gene TRBJ2-2; D is perhaps TRBD1 (5 bases). Trimming took 4 bases from V and 0 from J, leaving 12 bases between them. This CDR3 region has 16 residues. The germline CDR1 and CDR2 sequences are LGHNA and YSLEER. CDR3 coding DNA: TGCGCCAGCAGCCTGTACAGGCCCCCGAACACCGGGGAGCTGTTTTTT. Its protein product is CASSLYRPPNTGELFF.

The gene calls are TRBV5-5 and TRBJ2-2, with D possibly being TRBD2 (6 bases). The CDR3 loop spans 16 amino acids. Germline V gives CDR1 SGHKS, CDR2 YYEKEE (reference sequence). V shed 0 bases and J shed 4 bases, with 13 bases lying between them. This chain's CDR3 is CASSLAGGEVTGELFF. The CDR3 coding sequence is TGTGCCAGCAGCTTGGCAGGAGGGGAGGTCACCGGGGAGCTGTTTTTT.

The chain is built from TRBV29-1 and TRBJ2-7, with TRBD1 identical over 9 bases. The V gene's germline CDR1 is SQVTM and CDR2 ANQGSEA. Losses at the gene ends were 7 bases for V and 7 bases for J; bases not matched to a gene: 14. The CDR3 sequence is 14 residues long. CDR3 amino acids: CSGSSGTGRWEQYF. The CDR3 DNA follows: TGCAGCGGCTCCTCCGGGACAGGGCGCTGGGAGCAGTACTTC.

The chain uses TRBV5-1 and TRBJ2-1; 11 bases map to TRBD2. The germline V gene encodes CDR1 SGHRS and CDR2 YFSETQ. V dropped 5 bases and J dropped 8; count of bases not matched to a gene: 9. This CDR3 region has 15 residues. The CDR3 here is CASRLLAGAGYEQFF. The CDR3 DNA is TGCGCCAGCAGATTACTAGCGGGAGCTGGCTATGAGCAGTTCTTC.

This clonotype was observed a handful of times. The chain uses TRBV5-1 and TRBJ2-1; D gene unclear. The V and J ends lost 6 bases and 2 bases respectively, with 15 bases between them. Germline V gene data show CDR1 as SGHRS and CDR2 as YFSETQ. The CDR3 runs 15 residues. This CDR3 is CASTSSGTPYNEQFF. The CDR3 region has the DNA TGCGCCAGCACTTCGTCTGGAACCCCCTACAATGAGCAGTTCTTC. Combining the CDR3 with reference TRBV5-1 and TRBJ2-1 gives the whole variable domain KAGVTQTPRYLIKTRGQQVTLSCSPISGHRSVSWYQQTPGQGLQFLFEYFSETQRNKGNFPGRFSGRQFSNSRSEMNVSTLELGDSALYLCASTSSGTPYNEQFFGPGTRLTVL.

The genes are TRBV3-1 and TRBJ2-6; no reliable D call. Germline values: CDR1 LGHDT, CDR2 YNNKEL (reference sequence). CDR3 length: 15 residues. V dropped 4 bases and J dropped 2 bases, with 9 bases sitting between them. CDR3 DNA sequence: TGTGCCAGCAGCCCCCAAAAGGCTGGGGCCAACGTCCTGACTTTC. This gives the protein CASSPQKAGANVLTF.

The chain combines TRBV20-1 with TRBJ2-1, with D perhaps matching TRBD1 (6 bases). Between the trimmed V and J ends, which lost 4 bases and 1 base, there was a span of 8 bases. Germline-derived CDR1 and CDR2 are DFQATT and SNEGSKA (reference sequence). This CDR3 comprises 13 residues. This chain's CDR3 is CSATGASYNEQFF. In DNA form, the CDR3 reads TGCAGTGCTACAGGGGCATCCTACAATGAGCAGTTCTTC.

This clonotype was picked up a small number of times. The V call is TRBV7-9, the J call TRBJ2-1; D is uncertain. Germline V gene lookup returns CDR1 SEHNR and CDR2 FQNEAQ (reference sequence). This CDR3 spans 16 amino acids. V was clipped by 5 bases and J by 5 bases, with 19 bases between them. The CDR3 DNA sequence: TGTGCCAGCAGCACCCTCCTTGATCGGGTTAACAATGAGCAGTTCTTC. Translating it yields CASSTLLDRVNNEQFF.

This clonotype was seen only a few times. CDR3 sequence (DNA): TGTGCCAGCAGCTTAGGGGTTGGTAGCGGGAGGATCTCCTACAATGAGCAGTTCTTC. Its translation: CASSLGVGSGRISYNEQFF. The rearrangement uses TRBV11-1 and TRBJ2-1, with 10 bases aligning to TRBD2. The CDR3 totals 19 residues. Trimming removed 1 base from V and 0 bases from J; junction bases left unmatched: 9. Germline values: CDR1 SGHAT, CDR2 FQDESV (reference sequence).

This clonotype showed up just a few times. The chain recombines TRBV20-1 with TRBJ2-1; 9 bases are a match to TRBD2. With V trimmed by 5 bases and J by 8 bases, 16 bases remained unmatched. In germline, CDR1 is DFQATT, CDR2 SNEGSKA (reference sequence). CDR3 length: 16 amino acids. The CDR3 here is CSAPRGAGGPLYEQFF. As DNA, the CDR3 is TGCAGTGCTCCCAGAGGGGCGGGAGGGCCTCTCTATGAGCAGTTCTTC.

V gene TRBV5-1 combines with J gene TRBJ2-7; the match to TRBD1 covers 7 bases. The CDR3 loop spans 15 amino acids. Germline-derived CDR1 and CDR2 are SGHRS and YFSETQ. V lost 4 bases to trimming and J lost 6 bases; unmatched junction nucleotides: 13. CDR3 amino acids: CASSGNLYRGPEQYF. The DNA for the CDR3 is TGCGCCAGCAGCGGTAATTTATACAGGGGACCCGAGCAGTACTTC. Full variable domain (rest looked up from reference TRBV5-1 and TRBJ2-7): KAGVTQTPRYLIKTRGQQVTLSCSPISGHRSVSWYQQTPGQGLQFLFEYFSETQRNKGNFPGRFSGRQFSNSRSEMNVSTLELGDSALYLCASSGNLYRGPEQYFGPGTRLTVT.

This clonotype was detected a few times. The chain links TRBV9 to TRBJ2-3; D possibly corresponds to TRBD1 (6 bases). The CDR3 length is 16 residues. The germline V gene has CDR1 SGDLS and CDR2 YYNGEE. The V gene lost 0 bases and the J gene lost 0 bases, with 11 bases spanning the gap. CDR3 sequence: CASSVDRVSSTDTQYF. CDR3 sequence (DNA): TGTGCCAGCAGCGTAGACAGGGTTTCTAGCACAGATACGCAGTATTTT.

This chain uses TRBV25-1 with TRBJ2-5; D unclear. The CDR3 covers 13 residues. V was pared by 3 bases and J by 4 bases, with 9 bases between. The germline CDR1 and CDR2 sequences are MGHDK and SYGVNS. The CDR3: CASSEWATETQYF. CDR3 nucleotides: TGTGCCAGCAGTGAGTGGGCCACAGAGACCCAGTACTTC.

The sample holds a few counts of this clonotype. The genes are TRBV6-1 and TRBJ2-3, with 15 bases fitting TRBD2. This CDR3 spans 17 amino acids. V trimming: 5 bases; J trimming: 4 bases; junction bases outside the gene matches: 7. Germline V gene sequence: CDR1 MNHNS, CDR2 SASEGT. The CDR3 here is CASSTGTSGGLADTQYF. The CDR3 DNA follows: TGTGCCAGCAGTACAGGGACTAGCGGGGGGCTGGCAGATACGCAGTATTTT.

The chain joins TRBV9 to TRBJ2-5; 9 bases are a match to TRBD1. Germline V gene sequence: CDR1 SGDLS, CDR2 YYNGEE. The ends lost 4 bases at V and 1 base at J; junction bases unmatched: 8. This CDR3 contains 16 residues. CDR3 DNA sequence: TGTGCCAGCAGCCCCTGGGACAGGGACTTCCAAGAGACCCAGTACTTC. Its protein is CASSPWDRDFQETQYF.

V usage is TRBV7-2 and J usage is TRBJ2-7; D perhaps matches TRBD1 (6 bases). CDR3 length: 17 amino acids. Germline lookup yields CDR1 SGHTA and CDR2 FQGNSA. V lost 0 bases and J lost 0, with 15 bases in between. This chain's CDR3 is CASSLAFRGQLSYEQYF. The CDR3 DNA sequence: TGTGCCAGCAGCTTAGCTTTTAGGGGACAACTCTCCTACGAGCAGTACTTC.

This clonotype was observed a handful of times. J is TRBJ2-1 and V is TRBV20-1, with D perhaps TRBD2 (6 bases). From germline, CDR1 is DFQATT and CDR2 SNEGSKA (reference sequence). The CDR3 loop spans 15 amino acids. The V and J ends lost 3 bases and 8 bases respectively, with 20 bases between them. This CDR3 reads CSASVSGTRGDEQFF. As DNA, the CDR3 is TGCAGTGCTAGTGTTTCCGGGACTCGGGGCGATGAGCAGTTCTTC.

The rearrangement uses TRBV6-1 and TRBJ2-5; D is possibly TRBD1 or TRBD2 (5 bases each). V was trimmed by 0 bases and J by 10 bases, leaving 21 bases between them. This CDR3 contains 16 residues. Germline V CDR1 and CDR2: MNHNS, SASEGT. CDR3 sequence: CASSEALTGPIEFQYF. The CDR3 DNA reads as TGTGCCAGCAGTGAAGCGCTTACGGGGCCCATAGAGTTCCAGTACTTC.

Written as DNA, the CDR3 is TGCAGTGCCACCAAGACAGGGGGCAATCAGCCCCAGCATTTT. Its protein product is CSATKTGGNQPQHF. The chain couples TRBV20-1 to TRBJ1-5; 8 bases are shared with TRBD1. There are 14 residues in the CDR3. With V trimmed by 6 bases and J by 2 bases, 6 bases remained unmatched. Looked up from germline, CDR1 is DFQATT and CDR2 is SNEGSKA (reference sequence).

This sequence joins TRBV9 and TRBJ1-2; possible D gene TRBD1, 5 bases. This CDR3 is 12 amino acids long. V was trimmed by 0 bases and J by 8 bases, leaving 8 bases between them. Per germline, CDR1 SGDLS and CDR2 YYNGEE. DNA of the CDR3: TGTGCCAGCAGCGTAGATGGGGACGGCTACACCTTC. This codes for CASSVDGDGYTF.

Many counts were recorded for this clonotype. V is TRBV20-1 and J is TRBJ2-5; TRBD2 matches 9 bases. This CDR3 comprises 15 residues. After removal of 1 base from V and 4 bases from J, the junction contained 7 bases not matched to a gene. Germline CDR1 reads DFQATT; CDR2 reads SNEGSKA (reference sequence). CDR3 nucleotide sequence: TGCAGTGCTAGAGTAGCGGGGGCCGTCGTAGAGACCCAGTACTTC. Amino acid sequence: CSARVAGAVVETQYF.

In nucleotides, the CDR3 is TGCGCCAGCAGCTTGACGGAGGGGAATGAAAAACTGTTTTTT. As protein: CASSLTEGNEKLFF. The chain joins TRBV5-1 to TRBJ1-4, with D possibly matching TRBD1 (5 bases). The V end was cut by 1 base, the J end by 5 bases, with 9 bases between. This CDR3 contains 14 residues. Per the germline V gene, CDR1 is SGHRS and CDR2 is YFSETQ.

The sample holds a few counts of this clonotype. The chain links TRBV20-1 to TRBJ1-3; D not certain. The CDR3 has 14 amino acids. V was shortened by 1 base and J by 2 bases, with 9 bases between the two germline ends. Per the germline V gene, CDR1 is DFQATT and CDR2 is SNEGSKA (reference sequence). The CDR3 DNA reads as TGCAGTGCTAGAGTCGGAGGACCTGGAAACACCATATATTTT. Translated, it gives CSARVGGPGNTIYF.